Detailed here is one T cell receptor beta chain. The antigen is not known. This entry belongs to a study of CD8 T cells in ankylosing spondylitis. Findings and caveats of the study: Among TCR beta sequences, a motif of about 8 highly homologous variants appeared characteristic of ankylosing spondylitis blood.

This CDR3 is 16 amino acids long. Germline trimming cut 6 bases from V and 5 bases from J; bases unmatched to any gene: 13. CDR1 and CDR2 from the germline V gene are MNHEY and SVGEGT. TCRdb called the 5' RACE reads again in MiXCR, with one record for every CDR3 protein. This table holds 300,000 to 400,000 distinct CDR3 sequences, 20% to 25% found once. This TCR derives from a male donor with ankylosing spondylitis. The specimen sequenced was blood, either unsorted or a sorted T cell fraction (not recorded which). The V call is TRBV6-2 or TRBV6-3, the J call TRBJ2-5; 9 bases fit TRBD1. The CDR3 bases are TGTGCCAGCAGCCTGGGCTCTCGGACAGGGGAGGAGACCCAGTACTTC. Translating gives CASSLGSRTGEETQYF.